These 30 T cell receptor beta chains were sequenced from one sample in a study of CD8 T cells in ankylosing spondylitis. These receptors' antigens are unknown. General study points: A motif in TCR beta, a set of eight highly homologous variants, appeared characteristic of ankylosing spondylitis blood.

One entry per CDR3 protein, called by TCRdb with MiXCR from the 5' RACE reads. The sample has hundreds of thousands of distinct CDR3 sequences, 25% to 30% seen once. The sequenced material came from blood, either unsorted or a sorted T cell fraction (not recorded which). The source is a male donor with ankylosing spondylitis.

This clonotype was observed a few times. The chain uses TRBV5-1 and TRBJ2-1, with D unresolved. Germline CDR1 and CDR2: SGHRS and YFSETQ. The CDR3 consists of 13 residues. The V gene lost 5 bases and the J gene lost 5 bases, with 11 bases spanning the gap. The CDR3 reads CASSFQADNEQFF. The CDR3 coding sequence is TGCGCCAGCAGTTTTCAGGCCGACAATGAGCAGTTCTTC. Full variable domain (missing parts from reference TRBV5-1 and TRBJ2-1): KAGVTQTPRYLIKTRGQQVTLSCSPISGHRSVSWYQQTPGQGLQFLFEYFSETQRNKGNFPGRFSGRQFSNSRSEMNVSTLELGDSALYLCASSFQADNEQFFGPGTRLTVL.

This CDR3 reads CASSFRTENTGELFF. CDR3 sequence (DNA): TGTGCCAGCAGCTTCCGGACAGAAAACACCGGGGAGCTGTTTTTT. The genes are TRBV7-9 and TRBJ2-2; TRBD1 might be the D (6 bases). V shed 3 bases and J shed 2 bases, with 10 bases lying between them. This CDR3 contains 15 residues. The germline V gene has CDR1 SEHNR and CDR2 FQNEAQ (reference sequence).

The sample holds a few counts of this clonotype. The rearrangement links TRBV7-9 to TRBJ1-1; the D is unclear. The CDR3 has 12 amino acids. V was shortened by 0 bases and J by 8 bases, with 7 bases between the two germline ends. Germline V gene data show CDR1 as SEHNR and CDR2 as FQNEAQ (reference sequence). The CDR3 DNA sequence: TGTGCCAGCAGCTTAGCGCGGGGAGAAGCTTTCTTT. Translating gives CASSLARGEAFF.

This clonotype was counted ten times or more. CDR3 bases: TGTGCCACCAGTTGGCAGGGCGGTGATACGCAGTATTTT. This encodes CATSWQGGDTQYF. The chain uses TRBV24-1 and TRBJ2-3; D possibly corresponds to TRBD1 (5 bases). With 6 bases removed from V and 6 bases from J, the gap between germline ends came to 12 bases. The V gene's germline CDR1 is KGHDR and CDR2 SFDVKD. This CDR3 spans 13 amino acids.

The genes are TRBV24-1 and TRBJ2-2; either TRBD1 or TRBD2 may fit D (5 bases each). The V and J ends lost 3 bases and 6 bases respectively, with 10 bases between them. This CDR3 is 14 amino acids long. The germline V gene has CDR1 KGHDR and CDR2 SFDVKD. The CDR3 DNA reads as TGTGCCACCAGTGATGCGGGCAGGGCCGGGGAGCTGTTTTTT. Translated, it gives CATSDAGRAGELFF.

The chain carries TRBV5-6 and TRBJ2-5; the D gene is possibly TRBD1 (5 bases). This CDR3 is 15 amino acids long. Per the germline V gene, CDR1 is SGHDT and CDR2 is YYEEEE. The germline V and J ends were trimmed by 3 bases and 5 bases, with 17 bases remaining between them. The CDR3 DNA reads TGTGCCAGCAGCTCCCCAGGGCCTGTGTTGGAGACCCAGTACTTC. Protein sequence: CASSSPGPVLETQYF.

The V gene is TRBV6-2 or TRBV6-3, the J gene TRBJ2-1, with D tentatively TRBD1 (5 bases). The V and J ends lost 10 bases and 6 bases respectively, with 16 bases between them. The V gene's germline CDR1 is MNHEY and CDR2 SVGEGT. The CDR3 is 13 amino acids. The CDR3 bases are TGTGCCACCCTTGGGTCCCAGGGCAATGAGCAGTTCTTC. Translation gives CATLGSQGNEQFF.

The J gene is TRBJ2-4, the V gene TRBV20-1; D is possibly TRBD1 or TRBD2 (5 bases each). Germline V gene lookup returns CDR1 DFQATT and CDR2 SNEGSKA (reference sequence). The CDR3 consists of 12 residues. Trimming stripped 4 bases from V and 10 bases from J, with 14 bases between. The CDR3 DNA reads TGCAGTGCTACACCCCCTGGGGGAATTCAGTACTTC. Residues: CSATPPGGIQYF.

V and J are TRBV12-3 or TRBV12-4 and TRBJ2-7, with 10 bases identical to TRBD2. This CDR3 is 15 amino acids long. The trim removed 0 bases at V and 7 bases at J, leaving 6 bases unmatched. The CDR3 nucleotides are TGTGCCAGCAGTTTAGCTAGTCTAGCGGGAGATGAGCAGTACTTC. Translating gives CASSLASLAGDEQYF.

This clonotype was picked up a small number of times. The chain uses TRBV20-1 and TRBJ2-1; 9 nucleotides agree with TRBD1. Per germline, CDR1 DFQATT and CDR2 SNEGSKA (reference sequence). This CDR3 has 16 residues. After removal of 0 bases from V and 7 bases from J, the junction contained 10 bases not matched to a gene. The CDR3 sequence: CSARDPLQGAGNEQFF. The CDR3 coding sequence is TGCAGTGCTAGAGATCCCTTACAGGGGGCCGGGAATGAGCAGTTCTTC.

The chain has TRBV15 and TRBJ1-2, with a weak D call TRBD1 (5 bases). The CDR3 sequence is 15 residues long. The V gene's germline CDR1 is LNHNV and CDR2 YYDKDF (reference sequence). Trimming pared 3 bases from V and 2 bases from J, leaving 13 bases between. The CDR3 is CATSSGTSYNYGYTF. Written as DNA, the CDR3 is TGTGCCACCAGCAGTGGGACTTCCTACAACTATGGCTACACCTTC.

The table lists this clonotype with many counts. V usage is TRBV5-6 and J usage is TRBJ1-1; TRBD1 aligns across 10 bases. V was pared by 3 bases and J by 7 bases, with 3 bases of the junction left unmatched. The CDR3 contains 13 residues. CDR1 is SGHDT and CDR2 is YYEEEE in the germline V gene. The CDR3 loop reads CASSWTGGDEAFF. The CDR3 DNA reads TGTGCCAGCAGCTGGACAGGGGGAGATGAAGCTTTCTTT.

The gene calls are TRBV29-1 and TRBJ1-1; TRBD1 is a possible D gene (6 bases). The germline V gene encodes CDR1 SQVTM and CDR2 ANQGSEA. This CDR3 comprises 13 residues. V dropped 7 bases and J dropped 5 bases, with 17 bases sitting between them. CDR3 loop: CSADNEQGTEAFF. The CDR3 DNA reads TGCAGCGCCGACAACGAACAGGGAACTGAAGCTTTCTTT.

The rearrangement links TRBV7-2 to TRBJ1-4; 8 nucleotides line up with TRBD1. With 1 base clipped from V and 7 bases from J, the junction kept 11 bases outside the gene matches. CDR1 and CDR2 from the germline V gene are SGHTA and FQGNSA. The CDR3 runs to 17 residues. The CDR3 nucleotides are TGTGCCAGCAGCTTAGTAATGGAGGCAGGGGGCGGTGAAAAACTGTTTTTT. Translated, it gives CASSLVMEAGGGEKLFF.

This clonotype appeared a few times. This chain links TRBV4-1 with TRBJ2-1, with a possible D match to TRBD2 (6 bases). This CDR3 spans 14 amino acids. Germline lookup yields CDR1 MGHRA and CDR2 YSYEKL. The V gene lost 6 bases and the J gene lost 4 bases, with 13 bases spanning the gap. CDR3 bases: TGCGCCAGCAGTCCGGGAGTAAATTACAATGAGCAGTTCTTC. The encoded protein is CASSPGVNYNEQFF.

The chain combines TRBV20-1 with TRBJ2-3; D gene ambiguous. V shed 0 bases and J shed 1 base, with 11 bases lying between them. The CDR3 contains 15 residues. Germline CDR1 reads DFQATT; CDR2 reads SNEGSKA (reference sequence). As DNA, the CDR3 is TGCAGTGCTAGAGATGTGATCCACGGCACAGATACGCAGTATTTT. Amino acids: CSARDVIHGTDTQYF.

This clonotype was detected only a few times. This chain links TRBV6-1 with TRBJ2-2; 7 bases agree with TRBD2. V was clipped by 8 bases and J by 3 bases; unmatched bases: 6. CDR1 is MNHNS, CDR2 SASEGT, per germline. The CDR3 length is 14 residues. For the CDR3, the DNA is TGTGCCAGCGGTCGGGGAGGGTACACCGGGGAGCTGTTTTTT. This codes for CASGRGGYTGELFF.

This clonotype came up a few times. The gene calls are TRBV29-1 and TRBJ2-1, with D tentatively TRBD1 (6 bases). The CDR3 loop spans 17 amino acids. Trimming cost V 0 bases and J 6 bases, with 21 bases left between them. The V gene's germline CDR1 is SQVTM and CDR2 ANQGSEA. CDR3 sequence reads: CSVEDRDKGWVRNEQFF. The CDR3 region has the DNA TGCAGCGTTGAAGATCGGGACAAAGGTTGGGTGCGCAATGAGCAGTTCTTC.

This clonotype was seen a few times. The chain has TRBV20-1 and TRBJ1-3; D gene ambiguous. Trimming shortened V by 6 bases and J by 1 base, and 7 bases separated the two germline ends. The CDR3 runs 12 residues. Germline V lookup: CDR1 DFQATT, CDR2 SNEGSKA (reference sequence). CDR3 nucleotide sequence: TGCAGTGCACCATCATCTGGAAACACCATATATTTT. This encodes CSAPSSGNTIYF.

The chain carries TRBV12-3 or TRBV12-4 and TRBJ1-2; D gene ambiguous. CDR3 size: 15 residues. Trimming removed 2 bases at V and 5 bases at J, with 15 bases between. For the CDR3, the DNA is TGTGCCAGCAGTTTAATGGCAGGTGCGGGGTATGGCTACACCTTC. Translated: CASSLMAGAGYGYTF.

The table lists this clonotype with a few counts. The chain has TRBV7-2 and TRBJ1-1; 9 nucleotides align to TRBD1. Germline CDR1 is SGHTA and CDR2 is FQGNSA. J was trimmed by 5 bases and V by 5 bases; bases with no gene match: 9. The CDR3 has 15 amino acids. The CDR3 region has the DNA TGTGCCAGCAGCCTTTATGGACAGGGGAAAACTGAAGCTTTCTTT. Amino acids: CASSLYGQGKTEAFF.

V and J are TRBV20-1 and TRBJ2-1; TRBD2 agrees at 7 bases. Germline V lookup: CDR1 DFQATT, CDR2 SNEGSKA (reference sequence). Losses at the gene ends were 6 bases for V and 2 bases for J; bases not matched to a gene: 13. The CDR3 contains 16 residues. The DNA for the CDR3 is TGCAGTGCCCCCTCGATAGTCCTAGCGGCCTACAATGAGCAGTTCTTC. Its translation: CSAPSIVLAAYNEQFF.

V is TRBV12-3 or TRBV12-4 and J is TRBJ1-2; no reliable D call. The CDR3 totals 12 residues. The V end was cut by 5 bases, the J end by 8 bases, with 12 bases between. The CDR3 reads CASSKGVRGYTF. The CDR3 nucleotides read TGTGCCAGCAGTAAGGGCGTTCGGGGCTACACCTTC.

This clonotype appeared many times. The rearrangement links TRBV20-1 to TRBJ2-1; D is ambiguous. CDR1 and CDR2 (germline): DFQATT, SNEGSKA (reference sequence). This CDR3 is 14 amino acids long. Trimming cost V 6 bases and J 5 bases, with 17 bases left between them. CDR3 nucleotide sequence: TGCAGTGCGGGCCACGGACCTCCCCACAATGAGCAGTTCTTC. It specifies CSAGHGPPHNEQFF.

CDR3 sequence reads: CASSYSGTYEQYV. DNA of the CDR3: TGTGCCAGCAGTTACAGCGGGACCTACGAGCAGTACGTC. The V call is TRBV6-6, the J call TRBJ2-7, with 7 bases lining up with TRBD2. The CDR3 is made up of 13 amino acids. V was clipped by 2 bases and J by 2 bases; unmatched bases: 0. CDR1 and CDR2 (germline): MNHNY, SVGAGI (reference sequence).

The chain joins TRBV24-1 to TRBJ1-1; TRBD1 matches 8 bases. The ends lost 5 bases at V and 1 base at J; junction bases unmatched: 5. The CDR3 is 15 residues long. Per germline, CDR1 KGHDR and CDR2 SFDVKD. CDR3 DNA: TGTGCCACCAGTGCACCTGGACAGGGGAACACTGAAGCTTTCTTT. Its translation: CATSAPGQGNTEAFF.

This clonotype was observed a few times. The chain couples TRBV7-2 to TRBJ2-1; 7 bases match TRBD2. Germline V gene data show CDR1 as SGHTA and CDR2 as FQGNSA. The CDR3 length is 15 residues. The V gene end was trimmed by 3 bases and the J gene end by 7 bases; junction bases not matched to a gene: 9. CDR3 DNA sequence: TGTGCCAGCAGCTTTCGGGCGGGAGAGGAAAATGAGCAGTTCTTC. Its translation is CASSFRAGEENEQFF.

Ten or more counts support this clonotype. The gene calls are TRBV11-2 and TRBJ2-2, with TRBD2 as a possible D gene (5 bases). The CDR3 contains 17 residues. Germline-derived CDR1 and CDR2 are SGHAT and FQNNGV. Trimming shortened V by 7 bases and J by 7 bases, and 25 bases separated the two germline ends. DNA of the CDR3: TGTGCCAGCACCCTAACGTGGAGGCAGGCGGAACGCGGGGAGCTGTTTTTT. The encoded protein is CASTLTWRQAERGELFF.

The chain combines TRBV12-3 or TRBV12-4 with TRBJ2-1; D is unclear. The CDR3 has 12 residues. Trimming took off 6 bases at V and 7 bases at J, with 10 bases between the two ends. The CDR3 spells CASSNLWNEQFF. The CDR3 DNA sequence: TGTGCCAGCAGCAACCTATGGAATGAGCAGTTCTTC.

There are a few counts of this clonotype. This sequence joins TRBV20-1 and TRBJ2-1; tentatively, D is TRBD1 or TRBD2 (6 bases each). V lost 5 bases to trimming and J lost 6 bases, with 20 bases between them. CDR3 size: 15 residues. In germline, CDR1 is DFQATT, CDR2 SNEGSKA (reference sequence). This chain's CDR3 is CSAYLGGSPSNEQFF. In DNA, the CDR3 is TGCAGTGCTTACCTGGGGGGCTCCCCCTCCAATGAGCAGTTCTTC.